This T cell receptor beta chain was sequenced for a study of cytomegalovirus exposure and HLA in healthy donors. Overall study results and limits: There were some V segments, including TRBV6-2 and TRBV6-3, excluded as indistinguishable. Earlier analysis yielded a pattern in which most TCR beta V segments were productive about 90% or about 30% of the time.

This clone was counted between two and nine times. Its target is unknown. In germline, CDR1 is SGHNT, CDR2 YYREEE (reference sequence). The V gene lost 2 bases and the J gene lost 5 bases, with 13 bases spanning the gap. The CDR3 has 14 residues. Donors sampled were nominally healthy, though unrecorded immune exposures were likely. The PCR contained 60 Vbeta and 13 Jbeta primers. Some clones are missing from TCRdb's copy, which holds only in-frame ones; the method was immunoSEQ multiplex PCR. This sample has 160,000 or so clones, with over 60% found just once. Material: PBMCs. V gene TRBV5-4 combines with J gene TRBJ1-2, with D unresolved. This clonotype was obtained from a woman aged 40 to 50 in good health and CMV-seronegative. The CDR3 reads CASSFLGRPYGYTF. Written as DNA, the CDR3 is TGTGCCAGCAGCTTTTTGGGCCGCCCTTATGGCTACACCTTC.